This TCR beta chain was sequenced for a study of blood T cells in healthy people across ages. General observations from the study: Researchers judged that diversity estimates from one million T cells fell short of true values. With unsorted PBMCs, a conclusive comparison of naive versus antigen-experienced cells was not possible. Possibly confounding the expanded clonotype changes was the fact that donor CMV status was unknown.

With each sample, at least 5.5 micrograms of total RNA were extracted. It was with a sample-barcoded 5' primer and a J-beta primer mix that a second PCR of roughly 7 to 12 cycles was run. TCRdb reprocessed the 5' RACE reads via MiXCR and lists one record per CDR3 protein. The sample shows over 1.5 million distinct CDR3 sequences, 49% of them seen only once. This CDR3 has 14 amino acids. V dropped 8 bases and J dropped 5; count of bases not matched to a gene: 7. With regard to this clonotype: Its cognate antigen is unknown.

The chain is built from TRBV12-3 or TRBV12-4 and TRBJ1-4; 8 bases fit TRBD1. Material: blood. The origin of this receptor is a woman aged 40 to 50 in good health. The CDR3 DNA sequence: TGTGCCAGCTCACGGGACAGGCTAAATGAAAAACTGTTTTTT. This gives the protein CASSRDRLNEKLFF.